A single sample gave rise to the 28 T cell receptor beta chains below, sequenced in a study of T cell changes during pregnancy in multiple sclerosis. Method: immunoSEQ multiplex PCR; TCRdb's copy keeps in-frame clones and lacks some. The sample has tens of thousands of clones; 92% are singletons. This specimen was peripheral blood, taken before pregnancy. These receptors were obtained from a female donor with multiple sclerosis, enrolled in a pregnancy study.

V gene TRBV11-3 combines with J gene TRBJ1-4, with 7 bases identical to TRBD1. Looked up from germline, CDR1 is SGHNT and CDR2 is YENEEA. Trimming at V came to 6 bases and at J to 4 bases, leaving 8 bases not matched to a gene. The CDR3 consists of 15 residues. DNA for the CDR3: TGTGCCAGCAGTTTAAAGGACAGGTTTAATGAAAAACTGTTTTTT. Protein sequence: CASSLKDRFNEKLFF.

This chain connects TRBV4-3 to TRBJ1-2; D is undetermined. CDR1 is LGHNA and CDR2 is YSLEER in the germline V gene. This CDR3 contains 15 residues. Deletions cut 1 base from V and 6 bases from J, with 15 bases between. The CDR3 coding sequence is TGCGCCAGCAGCCAAGGCAGGATAGACATAGATGGCTACACCTTC. Its protein is CASSQGRIDIDGYTF.

This chain links TRBV5-6 with TRBJ2-2; D is ambiguous. V lost 0 bases, J lost 8 bases, and 5 bases lay in between. The CDR3 length is 12 residues. Germline V gene data show CDR1 as SGHDT and CDR2 as YYEEEE. CDR3 DNA: TGTGCCAGCAGCTTGGCCGCGGGGGAGCTGTTTTTT. It specifies CASSLAAGELFF.

V and J are TRBV4-3 and TRBJ1-6; no clear D gene. There are 17 residues in the CDR3. Germline V gene lookup returns CDR1 LGHNA and CDR2 YSLEER. Trimming cost V 4 bases and J 0 bases, with 13 bases left between them. This chain's CDR3 is CASSRAGFSSYNSPLHF. The CDR3 nucleotides read TGCGCCAGCAGCCGCGCGGGGTTTAGCTCCTATAATTCACCCCTCCACTTT.

The rearrangement uses TRBV7-2 and TRBJ1-5; no reliable D call. Germline lookup yields CDR1 SGHTA and CDR2 FQGNSA. V dropped 2 bases and J dropped 6 bases, with 8 bases sitting between them. The CDR3 extends over 13 amino acids. CDR3 protein: CASSLNAGQPQHF. The CDR3 coding sequence is TGTGCCAGCAGCTTAAACGCCGGTCAGCCCCAGCATTTT. The whole variable domain, filled in from reference TRBV7-2 and TRBJ1-5, reads GAGVSQSPSNKVTEKGKDVELRCDPISGHTALYWYRQSLGQGLEFLIYFQGNSAPDKSGLPSDRFSAERTGGSVSTLTIQRTQQEDSAVYLCASSLNAGQPQHFGDGTRLSIL.

CDR3 protein: CATSGSGKNTGELFF. As DNA, the CDR3 is TGTGCCACCAGCGGTAGCGGTAAGAACACCGGGGAGCTGTTTTTT. The chain links TRBV15 to TRBJ2-2; possible D gene TRBD2, 6 bases. The CDR3 loop spans 15 amino acids. CDR1 and CDR2 from the germline V gene are LNHNV and YYDKDF (reference sequence). Trimming shortened V by 5 bases and J by 1 base, and 11 bases separated the two germline ends.

The chain joins TRBV2 to TRBJ1-2; TRBD1 matches at 7 bases. The germline V gene has CDR1 SNHLY and CDR2 FYNNEI. V shed 4 bases, J shed 7 bases, and the junction held 6 bases outside the gene matches. The CDR3 consists of 13 residues. Written as DNA, the CDR3 is TGTGCCAGCAGTGTGAGGGGGCGGGGTGGCTACACCTTC. This codes for CASSVRGRGGYTF.

The chain uses TRBV6-1 and TRBJ1-2, with TRBD1 matching over 8 bases. Unmatched junction bases numbered 10, after V lost 4 bases and J lost 6 bases. In germline, CDR1 is MNHNS, CDR2 SASEGT. The CDR3 is 15 amino acids. The CDR3 reads CASSATRTGRDGYTF. The DNA of the CDR3 is TGTGCCAGCAGTGCCACTCGGACAGGGAGGGATGGCTACACCTTC.

The chain uses TRBV27 and TRBJ2-6; 10 positions agree with TRBD1. Trimming removed 1 base from V and 5 bases from J; junction bases left unmatched: 8. CDR3 size: 18 residues. CDR1 and CDR2 from the germline V gene are MNHEY and SMNVEV (reference sequence). CDR3 protein: CASSLLGTGVSRANVLTF. Here the CDR3 DNA reads TGTGCCAGCAGTTTATTGGGGACAGGGGTGTCGAGGGCCAACGTCCTGACTTTC.

The chain carries TRBV11-2 and TRBJ2-3; 7 nucleotides match TRBD1. The CDR3 runs to 16 residues. Germline CDR1 reads SGHAT; CDR2 reads FQNNGV. J lost 4 bases, V lost 5 bases, and 12 bases had no gene match. The CDR3 region has the DNA TGTGCCAGCAGCCCAAACAGGGGTCGGTCGCCAGATACGCAGTATTTT. The encoded protein is CASSPNRGRSPDTQYF.

This rearrangement joins TRBV9 to TRBJ2-3; D is possibly TRBD1 (6 bases). V dropped 4 bases and J dropped 1 base, with 16 bases sitting between them. The CDR3 is made up of 16 amino acids. Germline V lookup: CDR1 SGDLS, CDR2 YYNGEE. CDR3 in amino acids: CASSSPQGMGTDTQYF. DNA for the CDR3: TGTGCCAGCAGCTCCCCGCAGGGGATGGGCACAGATACGCAGTATTTT.

V and J are TRBV28 and TRBJ1-1; D may be TRBD1 (5 bases). V gave up 6 bases and J gave up 4 bases, with 15 bases separating them. The germline gives CDR1 MDHEN, CDR2 SYDVKM. The CDR3 has 14 residues. The CDR3 region is CASSLRVKGTEAFF. CDR3 coding DNA: TGTGCCAGCAGCCTCAGGGTCAAGGGCACTGAAGCTTTCTTT.

The rearrangement links TRBV7-6 to TRBJ1-3; 9 bases agree with TRBD1. Trimming at V came to 5 bases and at J to 2 bases, leaving 7 bases not matched to a gene. Germline V gene sequence: CDR1 SGHVS, CDR2 FNYEAQ. The CDR3 spans 16 residues. The CDR3 protein is CASSNRDRAAGNTIYF. Here the CDR3 DNA reads TGTGCCAGCAGCAACCGGGACAGGGCAGCTGGAAACACCATATATTTT.

V gene TRBV28 combines with J gene TRBJ1-2; TRBD1 matches at 11 bases. V trimming: 5 bases; J trimming: 8 bases; junction bases outside the gene matches: 10. This CDR3 has 15 residues. Germline V gene data show CDR1 as MDHEN and CDR2 as SYDVKM. CDR3 DNA: TGTGCCAGCAGTACCAGCCGGGACAGGGGGAAGGGCTACACCTTC. Its protein product is CASSTSRDRGKGYTF.

This clone was seen once. The chain recombines TRBV6-5 with TRBJ1-1, with 9 bases that match TRBD1. Germline V gene lookup returns CDR1 MNHEY and CDR2 SVGAGI. With V trimmed by 7 bases and J by 1 base, 7 bases remained unmatched. This CDR3 spans 15 amino acids. The CDR3 nucleotides read TGTGCCAGCAAACGGACAGGGGAGGGGAACACTGAAGCTTTCTTT. It is translated as CASKRTGEGNTEAFF.

This chain links TRBV19 with TRBJ2-5, with a possible D match to TRBD2 (6 bases). Germline CDR1 and CDR2: LNHDA and SQIVND (reference sequence). This CDR3 spans 14 amino acids. V was trimmed by 8 bases and J by 3 bases, leaving 16 bases between them. Here the CDR3 DNA reads TGTGCCAGTTCGACCCGGGAGCCCGAAGAGACCCAGTACTTC. Encoded protein: CASSTREPEETQYF.

The chain has TRBV6-5 and TRBJ1-5; 8 bases match TRBD1. Germline-derived CDR1 and CDR2 are MNHEY and SVGAGI. After removal of 10 bases from V and 3 bases from J, the junction contained 5 bases not matched to a gene. The CDR3 consists of 13 residues. The CDR3: CATGGEVNQPQHF. CDR3 in DNA: TGTGCCACAGGGGGCGAAGTCAATCAGCCCCAGCATTTT.

The chain uses TRBV14 and TRBJ2-1; 13 nucleotides match TRBD2. This CDR3 spans 13 amino acids. The germline gives CDR1 SGHDN, CDR2 FVKESK. Trimming at V came to 10 bases and at J to 12 bases, leaving 9 bases not matched to a gene. The CDR3 DNA sequence: TGTGCCACCGAAGGACTAGCGGGAGAAGGGCAGTTCTTC. This translates into CATEGLAGEGQFF. The full variable domain, its missing parts supplied by reference TRBV14 and TRBJ2-1, is EAGVTQFPSHSVIEKGQTVTLRCDPISGHDNLYWYRRVMGKEIKFLLHFVKESKQDESGMPNNRFLAERTGGTYSTLKVQPAELEDSGVYFCATEGLAGEGQFFGPGTRLTVL.

The chain couples TRBV19 to TRBJ2-1, with D tentatively TRBD1 (5 bases). The CDR3 length is 15 residues. V was cut by 4 bases and J by 3 bases, with 13 bases left in between. The germline gives CDR1 LNHDA, CDR2 SQIVND (reference sequence). The CDR3 loop is CASSKEGVRYNEQFF. The CDR3 DNA sequence: TGTGCCAGTAGTAAGGAAGGGGTCCGCTACAATGAGCAGTTCTTC.

V usage is TRBV19 and J usage is TRBJ1-3, with D hard to call. Trimming removed 7 bases from V and 0 bases from J, with 10 bases in between. CDR3 length: 14 amino acids. Germline CDR1 reads LNHDA; CDR2 reads SQIVND (reference sequence). The CDR3 DNA reads as TGTGCCAGTACGAACAGAGCCTCTGGAAACACCATATATTTT. Encoded protein: CASTNRASGNTIYF.

J is TRBJ2-3 and V is TRBV9; tentatively, D is TRBD2 (6 bases). V gave up 1 base and J gave up 1 base, with 13 bases separating them. The germline V gene has CDR1 SGDLS and CDR2 YYNGEE. The CDR3 sequence is 16 residues long. In DNA, the CDR3 is TGTGCCAGCAGCGTAAGAGGCGGGACTGGCACAGATACGCAGTATTTT. Translation gives CASSVRGGTGTDTQYF.

In DNA form, the CDR3 reads TGTGCCAGCAGTGGTCTGGAGATTGACACCGGGGAGCTGTTTTTT. Translation: CASSGLEIDTGELFF. The chain combines TRBV25-1 with TRBJ2-2; no definite D call. Trimming left V 4 bases short and J 3 bases short, with 12 bases between. This CDR3 is built from 15 residues. CDR1 MGHDK and CDR2 SYGVNS come from the germline V gene. The full variable domain, its missing parts supplied by reference TRBV25-1 and TRBJ2-2, is EADIYQTPRYLVIGTGKKITLECSQTMGHDKMYWYQQDPGMELHLIHYSYGVNSTEKGDLSSESTVSRIRTEHFPLTLESARPSHTSQYLCASSGLEIDTGELFFGEGSRLTVL.

The V call is TRBV11-2, the J call TRBJ2-7; D may be TRBD2 (6 bases). CDR1 is SGHAT, CDR2 FQNNGV, per germline. The length of the CDR3 is 14 residues. V lost 3 bases and J lost 0, with 9 bases in between. The CDR3 nucleotides are TGTGCCAGCAGCTTCCGGGACTCCTCCTACGAGCAGTACTTC. Translation: CASSFRDSSYEQYF.

The genes are TRBV7-9 and TRBJ1-1; no firm D call. CDR3 length: 15 amino acids. CDR1 is SEHNR, CDR2 FQNEAQ, per germline (reference sequence). V lost 2 bases and J lost 0, with 10 bases in between. CDR3 bases: TGTGCCAGCAGCTTAACGCATACTCTGAACACTGAAGCTTTCTTT. It specifies CASSLTHTLNTEAFF.

The genes are TRBV29-1 and TRBJ1-2; no firm D call. The CDR3 totals 13 residues. Trimming took off 0 bases at V and 6 bases at J, with 11 bases between the two ends. The germline V gene has CDR1 SQVTM and CDR2 ANQGSEA. Written as DNA, the CDR3 is TGCAGCGTTGAAGATGGAGTGAGGGATGGCTACACCTTC. It encodes CSVEDGVRDGYTF.

The chain recombines TRBV5-1 with TRBJ2-1; perhaps TRBD2 as D (5 bases). The V gene lost 2 bases and the J gene lost 0 bases, with 9 bases spanning the gap. Germline V gene sequence: CDR1 SGHRS, CDR2 YFSETQ. There are 15 residues in the CDR3. CDR3 nucleotide sequence: TGCGCCAGCAGCTTACTAGTAACCTCCTACAATGAGCAGTTCTTC. Its translation: CASSLLVTSYNEQFF.

This rearrangement joins TRBV9 to TRBJ1-1, with D possibly TRBD1 on 5 matching bases. The CDR3 covers 17 residues. The V gene's germline CDR1 is SGDLS and CDR2 YYNGEE. V lost 0 bases to trimming and J lost 5 bases, with 20 bases between them. In nucleotides, the CDR3 is TGTGCCAGCAGCGTAGGGGTCCGCGGCGGGGGGGAGACTGAAGCTTTCTTT. Residues: CASSVGVRGGGETEAFF.

This chain links TRBV25-1 with TRBJ2-6; tentatively, D is TRBD2 (6 bases). The CDR3 is made up of 15 amino acids. Germline values: CDR1 MGHDK, CDR2 SYGVNS. V shed 7 bases and J shed 0 bases, with 10 bases lying between them. Here the CDR3 reads CASTKEGSGANVLTF. CDR3 nucleotides: TGTGCCAGCACAAAGGAGGGCTCTGGGGCCAACGTCCTGACTTTC.